This TCR beta chain was sequenced in a study of blood T cell repertoires in COVID-19. Across the study: The United States, Italy and Spain supplied acute and convalescent COVID-19 samples.

This clone was recorded only once. Authors' analysis steps: Cell counts per sample came from amplifying reference gene primers. Profiled with immunoSEQ multiplex PCR; TCRdb holds only in-frame clones, not every one. The V and J calls and clone size were taken over from that table, and D and trimming were inferred from the DNA. The sample records about 120,000 clones, just over 90% being singletons. Trimming removed 1 base from V and 1 base from J, with 7 bases in between. The CDR3 is 14 amino acids. Germline V lookup: CDR1 KGHSH, CDR2 LQKENI. The sample consisted of peripheral blood. The TCR comes from a human donor with active COVID-19. The donor label of this sample is uncertain. The V call is TRBV18, the J call TRBJ1-1, with no clear D. CDR3 sequence reads: CASSPRPGNTEAFF. CDR3 coding DNA: TGTGCCAGCTCACCACGTCCGGGGAACACTGAAGCTTTCTTT.